This T cell receptor beta chain was identified in a study of shared clonotypes between healthy human individuals. Study at large: Every donor yielded three CD4 naive, three CD4 memory, two CD8 naive and one CD8 memory plate. The study's findings and limits: Several donors had around 5.2% of their naive CD4 clonotypes in common.

A remark on this clone: Antigen unknown.

From germline, CDR1 is SGHTA and CDR2 FQGNSA. V dropped 5 bases and J dropped 5 bases, with 15 bases sitting between them. The CDR3 covers 14 residues. Both subsets, CD45RA+ naive and CD45RA-negative memory, were split from the CD4+ cells. A deep-level run was used for the assay. The table came from immunoSEQ multiplex PCR; TCRdb's copy has only in-frame clones and leaves some out. Of about 1 million clones listed, 65% to 75% are singletons. What was sequenced was memory CD4+ T cells sorted from blood. Indicated subset: CD45RA-negative fraction. The clonotype comes from a man aged 18 to 29 in good health. V is TRBV7-2 and J is TRBJ1-1, with D possibly TRBD1 on 6 matching bases. The CDR3 coding sequence is TGTGCCAGCAGCGAGACAGGAGGAGCGACTGAAGCTTTCTTT. This encodes CASSETGGATEAFF.